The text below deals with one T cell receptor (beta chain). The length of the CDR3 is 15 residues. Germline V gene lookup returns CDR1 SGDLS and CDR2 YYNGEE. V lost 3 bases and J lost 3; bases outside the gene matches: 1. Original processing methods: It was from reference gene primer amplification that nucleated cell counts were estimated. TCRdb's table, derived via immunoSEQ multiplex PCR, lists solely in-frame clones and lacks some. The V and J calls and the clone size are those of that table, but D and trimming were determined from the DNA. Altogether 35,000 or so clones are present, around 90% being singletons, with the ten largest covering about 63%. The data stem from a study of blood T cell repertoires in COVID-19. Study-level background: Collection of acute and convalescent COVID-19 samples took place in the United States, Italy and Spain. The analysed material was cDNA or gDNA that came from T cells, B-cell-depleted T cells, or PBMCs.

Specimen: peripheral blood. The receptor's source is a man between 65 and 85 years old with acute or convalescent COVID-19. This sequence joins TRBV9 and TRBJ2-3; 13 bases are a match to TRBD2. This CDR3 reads CASSGTSGGTDTQYF. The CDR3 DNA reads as TGTGCCAGCAGCGGGACTAGCGGGGGTACAGATACGCAGTATTTT.